Listed here are 20 T cell receptor beta chains from one sample, sequenced in a study of OX40 agonist ivuxolimab in advanced cancers. Sequencing was performed with immunoSEQ multiplex PCR; in TCRdb, only in-frame clones are kept and a portion is missing. Of roughly 80,000 clones listed, about 92% are singletons. This specimen was CD4+ or CD8+ T cells sorted from blood, taken in a trial of the OX40 agonist ivuxolimab. These receptors were collected from an adult with an advanced solid tumor such as melanoma, head and neck, liver or kidney cancer.

V gene TRBV7-2 combines with J gene TRBJ2-3, with 7 nucleotides matching TRBD2. The V and J ends lost 1 base and 0 bases, in that order; junction bases with no gene match: 4. The CDR3 covers 16 residues. From germline, CDR1 is SGHTA and CDR2 FQGNSA. Written as DNA, the CDR3 is TGTGCCAGCAGCTTAGGGGCTAGCGGAAGCACAGATACGCAGTATTTT. It codes for CASSLGASGSTDTQYF.

The gene calls are TRBV5-1 and TRBJ1-1; D is possibly TRBD1 (5 bases). The ends were cut back, 0 bases at V and 3 bases at J, with 21 bases in the middle. The CDR3 extends over 18 amino acids. CDR1 is SGHRS, CDR2 YFSETQ, per germline. The DNA of the CDR3 is TGCGCCAGCAGCTTGGGTCTGGGGCATGGAGATTCGTACACTGAAGCTTTCTTT. Translated, it gives CASSLGLGHGDSYTEAFF.

The chain has TRBV27 and TRBJ1-5, with 8 bases identical to TRBD1. Trimming took 2 bases from V and 4 from J; bases not matched to a gene: 1. CDR3 length: 14 residues. Per the germline V gene, CDR1 is MNHEY and CDR2 is SMNVEV (reference sequence). This CDR3 is CASSLDRGNQPQHF. In DNA, the CDR3 is TGTGCCAGCAGTTTAGACAGGGGTAATCAGCCCCAGCATTTT.

The V and J genes are TRBV4-1 and TRBJ1-2; D perhaps matches TRBD1 (5 bases). With 1 base removed from V and 4 bases from J, the gap between germline ends came to 10 bases. Germline V CDR1 and CDR2: MGHRA, YSYEKL. The length of the CDR3 is 14 residues. CDR3 DNA: TGCGCCAGCAGCCAAGGGGGCGGATTCTATGGCTACACCTTC. As protein: CASSQGGGFYGYTF.

The chain recombines TRBV9 with TRBJ2-7; TRBD1 is a possible D gene (5 bases). This CDR3 has 14 amino acids. The germline V and J ends were trimmed by 4 bases and 3 bases, with 14 bases remaining between them. Germline lookup yields CDR1 SGDLS and CDR2 YYNGEE. Here the CDR3 reads CASSFGSDNYEQYF. As DNA, the CDR3 is TGTGCCAGCAGCTTCGGATCGGACAACTACGAGCAGTACTTC.

This clone has more than one count but fewer than ten. The chain recombines TRBV29-1 with TRBJ1-1; TRBD1 matches at 7 bases. Trimming removed 6 bases from V and 3 bases from J; junction bases left unmatched: 7. Per germline, CDR1 SQVTM and CDR2 ANQGSEA. This CDR3 spans 13 amino acids. The CDR3 DNA reads TGCAGCGTCCGACAGGGTGGATACACTGAAGCTTTCTTT. Translating it yields CSVRQGGYTEAFF.

The chain couples TRBV4-3 to TRBJ2-3; 7 positions match TRBD2. The length of the CDR3 is 17 residues. The germline gives CDR1 LGHNA, CDR2 YSLEER. V lost 1 base to trimming and J lost 0 bases; unmatched junction nucleotides: 7. The CDR3 loop is CASSQVGGGTSTDTQYF. The DNA for the CDR3 is TGCGCCAGCAGCCAAGTTGGGGGGGGTACTAGCACAGATACGCAGTATTTT.

The chain uses TRBV6-5 and TRBJ1-2; D gene ambiguous. The CDR3 spans 13 residues. V lost 0 bases, J lost 8 bases, and 10 bases lay in between. CDR1 MNHEY and CDR2 SVGAGI come from the germline V gene. CDR3 in DNA: TGTGCCAGCAGTTACTCGATTCGACGGGGCTACACCTTC. This gives the protein CASSYSIRRGYTF.

This chain links TRBV6-5 with TRBJ1-2; D uncertain. V lost 2 bases and J 7 bases, leaving 11 bases between the germline ends. Germline CDR1 and CDR2: MNHEY and SVGAGI. This CDR3 spans 13 amino acids. The CDR3 coding sequence is TGTGCCAGCAGTTACGCAGGTGCCGTTGGCTACACCTTC. Translating it yields CASSYAGAVGYTF.

As DNA, the CDR3 is TGTGCCATCAGGGGAGCAACAGGGTGGGGAGTGAGCTCCTACGAGCAGTACTTC. Encoded protein: CAIRGATGWGVSSYEQYF. This chain connects TRBV10-3 to TRBJ2-7; D may be TRBD1 (6 bases). Trimming cost V 6 bases and J 0 bases, with 24 bases left between them. CDR3 length equals 18 residues. The germline CDR1 and CDR2 sequences are ENHRY and SYGVKD.

The chain is built from TRBV4-1 and TRBJ1-5, with no clear D. The CDR3 has 14 residues. Trimming removed 1 base at V and 4 bases at J, with 8 bases between. Germline lookup yields CDR1 MGHRA and CDR2 YSYEKL. The CDR3 bases are TGCGCCAGCAGCCAAGGGCAGACAAATCAGCCCCAGCATTTT. Its translation: CASSQGQTNQPQHF.

This clone was recorded a few times. The CDR3, as DNA: TGCGCCAGCAGCCAAGCAAGGACAGGCAACTCCTACGAGCAGTACTTC. Residues: CASSQARTGNSYEQYF. This rearrangement joins TRBV4-1 to TRBJ2-7; 7 bases map to TRBD1. The V segment lost 1 base and the J segment 0 bases; nucleotides outside the gene matches: 6. The CDR3 totals 16 residues. Germline V gene data show CDR1 as MGHRA and CDR2 as YSYEKL.

The chain employs TRBV6-5 and TRBJ2-1, with D possibly called TRBD1 or TRBD2 (6 bases each). Deletions cut 7 bases from V and 0 bases from J, with 13 bases between. Germline V gene lookup returns CDR1 MNHEY and CDR2 SVGAGI. This CDR3 comprises 15 residues. The CDR3 protein is CASTSGGRSYNEQFF. The DNA of the CDR3 is TGTGCCAGCACCTCCGGGGGCCGCTCCTACAATGAGCAGTTCTTC.

This clone was found once. The chain's CDR3 is CASSVAGTGIGEQYF. The CDR3 nucleotides are TGTGCCAGCAGCGTAGCCGGGACAGGGATCGGCGAGCAGTACTTC. The chain uses TRBV9 and TRBJ2-7; 9 bases align to TRBD1. The CDR3 is made up of 15 amino acids. V shed 0 bases, J shed 6 bases, and the junction held 7 bases outside the gene matches. Germline V gene data show CDR1 as SGDLS and CDR2 as YYNGEE. The variable domain in full, with the rest retrieved from reference TRBV9 and TRBJ2-7, is DSGVTQTPKHLITATGQRVTLRCSPRSGDLSVYWYQQSLDQGLQFLIQYYNGEERAKGNILERFSAQQFPDLHSELNLSSLELGDSALYFCASSVAGTGIGEQYFGPGTRLTVT.

In its sample, this clone was seen once. This chain links TRBV29-1 with TRBJ2-7; D may be TRBD1 or TRBD2 (5 bases each). The CDR3 is made up of 13 amino acids. From germline, CDR1 is SQVTM and CDR2 ANQGSEA. The ends were cut back, 6 bases at V and 4 bases at J, with 16 bases in the middle. CDR3 region: CSVTGTYLYEQYF. The CDR3, as DNA: TGCAGCGTCACTGGGACCTACCTATACGAGCAGTACTTC.

The chain uses TRBV9 and TRBJ2-2, with 8 bases aligning to TRBD1. CDR1 is SGDLS and CDR2 is YYNGEE in the germline V gene. CDR3 size: 17 residues. V lost 0 bases and J lost 6; bases outside the gene matches: 10. The CDR3 DNA is TGTGCCAGCAGCGTAGAGGGGACAGGAACGAAGTCCGGGGAGCTGTTTTTT. Protein sequence: CASSVEGTGTKSGELFF.

The V and J genes are TRBV9 and TRBJ2-1, with D tentatively TRBD1 (5 bases). Trimming took 3 bases from V and 9 from J, leaving 10 bases between them. The CDR3 sequence is 12 residues long. CDR1 and CDR2 (germline): SGDLS, YYNGEE. The CDR3 reads CASSAYRGEQFF. Written as DNA, the CDR3 is TGTGCCAGCAGCGCGTATAGGGGTGAGCAGTTCTTC.

This rearrangement joins TRBV27 to TRBJ2-7; TRBD1 is a possible D gene (6 bases). Germline V gene data show CDR1 as MNHEY and CDR2 as SMNVEV (reference sequence). V lost 8 bases and J 4 bases, leaving 9 bases between the germline ends. CDR3 size: 11 residues. For the CDR3, the DNA is TGTGCCAGCGGGACATATTACGAGCAGTACTTC. It yields the protein CASGTYYEQYF.

The chain carries TRBV9 and TRBJ2-7, with 9 bases identical to TRBD1. The CDR3 totals 14 residues. Looked up from germline, CDR1 is SGDLS and CDR2 is YYNGEE. The V and J ends lost 3 bases and 3 bases, in that order; junction bases with no gene match: 4. CDR3 protein: CASSAGTGHYEQYF. In DNA, the CDR3 is TGTGCCAGCAGCGCCGGGACAGGGCACTACGAGCAGTACTTC.

This clone was detected once. The V call is TRBV11-2, the J call TRBJ2-7, with 11 positions matching TRBD1. J gave up 3 bases and V 4 bases, and 8 bases lay outside the gene matches. This CDR3 contains 16 residues. Germline V lookup: CDR1 SGHAT, CDR2 FQNNGV. CDR3 in amino acids: CASSSWDRGLVYEQYF. CDR3 coding DNA: TGTGCCAGCAGCTCATGGGACAGGGGGTTAGTCTACGAGCAGTACTTC.